These 17 T cell receptor beta chains originate from one sample sequenced in a study of CD8 T cell repertoires and HIV-1 epitope variants. Sequencing was performed with immunoSEQ multiplex PCR; in TCRdb, only in-frame clones are kept and a portion is missing. The data contain 4,500 or so clones, about two thirds of them singletons. Their antigen targets remain unknown. Sequencing was done on a sample of cultured CD8+ T cells derived from PBMCs. These receptors all come from a male donor with HIV.

This rearrangement joins TRBV10-2 to TRBJ2-7, with TRBD2 matching 10 bases. The V and J ends lost 0 bases and 6 bases, in that order; junction bases with no gene match: 11. Germline V CDR1 and CDR2: WSHSY, SAAADI. This CDR3 is built from 17 residues. CDR3 region: CASSESLHLAGVGEQYF. The CDR3 nucleotides read TGCGCCAGCAGTGAGTCGCTACATCTAGCGGGAGTGGGCGAGCAGTACTTC.

The chain uses TRBV4-1 and TRBJ1-1; D is ambiguous. CDR3 length: 13 residues. CDR1 and CDR2 (germline): MGHRA, YSYEKL. Trimming removed 1 base from V and 4 bases from J, with 7 bases in between. The CDR3, as DNA: TGCGCCAGCAGCCAAGGAAGAGGCACTGAAGCTTTCTTT. Protein: CASSQGRGTEAFF.

V and J are TRBV7-8 and TRBJ1-2; TRBD1 agrees at 7 bases. V lost 5 bases and J lost 5; bases outside the gene matches: 11. The CDR3 sequence is 15 residues long. Per germline, CDR1 SGHVS and CDR2 FQNEAQ. The CDR3 DNA is TGTGCCAGCAGCGACGGACAGGTATCGCCGTATGGCTACACCTTC. Translation gives CASSDGQVSPYGYTF.

The chain links TRBV2 to TRBJ2-7; 9 nucleotides agree with TRBD2. CDR1 and CDR2 from the germline V gene are SNHLY and FYNNEI. The CDR3 runs to 18 residues. Trimming removed 6 bases from V and 3 bases from J; junction bases left unmatched: 18. CDR3 amino acids: CASRSQLAGLIPNYEQYF. The CDR3 nucleotides are TGTGCCAGCAGGAGCCAACTAGCGGGCCTCATCCCTAACTACGAGCAGTACTTC.

Only one count was recorded for this clone. V is TRBV4-3 and J is TRBJ1-6, with D possibly being TRBD1 (5 bases). Trimming shortened V by 0 bases and J by 0 bases, and 21 bases separated the two germline ends. The germline V gene encodes CDR1 LGHNA and CDR2 YSLEER. There are 21 residues in the CDR3. CDR3: CASSQDWAGVGDNSYNSPLHF. The CDR3 DNA reads TGCGCCAGCAGCCAAGATTGGGCCGGGGTGGGGGATAACTCCTATAATTCACCCCTCCACTTT.

The chain joins TRBV7-3 to TRBJ1-1; maybe TRBD1 (6 bases). This CDR3 has 14 amino acids. Germline V lookup: CDR1 SGHTA, CDR2 FQGTGA. Trimming shortened V by 3 bases and J by 4 bases, and 12 bases separated the two germline ends. The CDR3 protein is CASSFQGLGTEAFF. The CDR3 region has the DNA TGTGCCAGCAGCTTCCAGGGGCTCGGCACTGAAGCTTTCTTT. The entire variable domain, with the rest obtained from reference TRBV7-3 and TRBJ1-1, is as follows: GAGVSQTPSNKVTEKGKYVELRCDPISGHTALYWYRQSLGQGPEFLIYFQGTGAADDSGLPNDRFFAVRPEGSVSTLKIQRTERGDSAVYLCASSFQGLGTEAFFGQGTRLTVV.

The chain has TRBV6-1 and TRBJ2-7; a possible D gene is TRBD1 (6 bases). In germline, CDR1 is MNHNS, CDR2 SASEGT. CDR3 length: 14 amino acids. V lost 2 bases and J 6 bases, leaving 14 bases between the germline ends. CDR3 protein: CASSELAGESEQYF. The CDR3 DNA reads TGTGCCAGCAGTGAATTGGCAGGGGAGAGCGAGCAGTACTTC.

This sequence joins TRBV19 and TRBJ2-1; TRBD1 matches 10 bases. CDR1 and CDR2 (germline): LNHDA, SQIVND (reference sequence). The CDR3 length is 15 residues. The V gene end was trimmed by 3 bases and the J gene end by 7 bases; junction bases not matched to a gene: 6. CDR3 in DNA: TGTGCCAGTAGTATGGCGGGACAGGGGATTAATGAGCAGTTCTTC. It yields the protein CASSMAGQGINEQFF.

The chain employs TRBV7-2 and TRBJ2-5; maybe TRBD1 (6 bases). The CDR3 is 15 residues long. CDR1 is SGHTA and CDR2 is FQGNSA in the germline V gene. V lost 1 base and J lost 4, with 13 bases in between. The CDR3 region is CASSLDLPRGETQYF. The CDR3 DNA is TGTGCCAGCAGCTTAGATTTGCCCAGGGGAGAGACCCAGTACTTC. Supplemented by reference TRBV7-2 and TRBJ2-5, the full variable domain reads GAGVSQSPSNKVTEKGKDVELRCDPISGHTALYWYRQSLGQGLEFLIYFQGNSAPDKSGLPSDRFSAERTGGSVSTLTIQRTQQEDSAVYLCASSLDLPRGETQYFGPGTRLLVL.

The V call is TRBV2, the J call TRBJ2-1, with TRBD2 matching over 11 bases. Germline CDR1 SNHLY, CDR2 FYNNEI. This CDR3 is 16 amino acids long. V lost 2 bases to trimming and J lost 3 bases; unmatched junction nucleotides: 3. DNA of the CDR3: TGTGCCAGCAGTGAATCTAGCGGGGGGTACTACAATGAGCAGTTCTTC. It codes for CASSESSGGYYNEQFF.

A single count supports this clone. The chain recombines TRBV6-5 with TRBJ2-1, with D possibly being TRBD1 or TRBD2 (5 bases each). This CDR3 has 14 residues. CDR1 and CDR2 from the germline V gene are MNHEY and SVGAGI. The germline V and J ends were trimmed by 7 bases and 4 bases, with 14 bases remaining between them. The chain's CDR3 is CASMGRPGYNEQFF. The CDR3 DNA follows: TGTGCCAGCATGGGGCGTCCGGGGTACAATGAGCAGTTCTTC.

This clone showed up just a few times. The rearrangement uses TRBV10-2 and TRBJ1-1; no clear D. The germline V gene has CDR1 WSHSY and CDR2 SAAADI. CDR3 size: 14 residues. V was shortened by 1 base and J by 3 bases, with 9 bases between the two germline ends. Here the CDR3 reads CASSELELYTEAFF. CDR3 nucleotide sequence: TGCGCCAGCAGTGAGTTGGAACTTTACACTGAAGCTTTCTTT.

The rearrangement links TRBV7-6 to TRBJ2-5, with 12 bases lining up with TRBD2. The junction had 3 bases not matched to a gene; V was cut back by 3 bases and J by 4 bases. In germline, CDR1 is SGHVS, CDR2 FNYEAQ. The CDR3 loop spans 15 amino acids. CDR3 sequence reads: CASSFLAGGGETQYF. CDR3 DNA sequence: TGTGCCAGCAGCTTCCTAGCGGGAGGGGGAGAGACCCAGTACTTC.

This rearrangement joins TRBV28 to TRBJ2-7; D unclear. The germline gives CDR1 MDHEN, CDR2 SYDVKM. The CDR3 length is 14 residues. V was trimmed by 7 bases and J by 2 bases, leaving 15 bases between them. CDR3 protein: CASNHGDVTYEQYF. The CDR3, as DNA: TGTGCCAGCAATCATGGAGACGTAACCTACGAGCAGTACTTC.

The chain has TRBV6-1 and TRBJ1-2, with D perhaps matching TRBD1 (5 bases). The CDR3 spans 15 residues. Deletions cut 2 bases from V and 7 bases from J, with 17 bases between. CDR1 and CDR2 from the germline V gene are MNHNS and SASEGT. Here the CDR3 DNA reads TGTGCCAGCAGTGAAACCCCCTCGGACACAATTGGCTACACCTTC. This sequence encodes CASSETPSDTIGYTF.

The chain combines TRBV4-1 with TRBJ1-5; 9 bases line up with TRBD1. CDR1 MGHRA and CDR2 YSYEKL come from the germline V gene. V lost 4 bases to trimming and J lost 4 bases; unmatched junction nucleotides: 2. This CDR3 has 14 amino acids. As DNA, the CDR3 is TGCGCCAGCAGCCCGGGACAGGGAAATCAGCCCCAGCATTTT. This encodes CASSPGQGNQPQHF.

The chain joins TRBV5-6 to TRBJ2-1; tentative D call: TRBD2 (5 bases). The CDR3 consists of 16 residues. Germline V CDR1 and CDR2: SGHDT, YYEEEE. Trimming cost V 4 bases and J 5 bases, with 19 bases left between them. The CDR3 coding sequence is TGTGCCAGCAGCCCCGTCGCGGCGGCACTAGACAATGAGCAGTTCTTC. Its protein is CASSPVAAALDNEQFF.